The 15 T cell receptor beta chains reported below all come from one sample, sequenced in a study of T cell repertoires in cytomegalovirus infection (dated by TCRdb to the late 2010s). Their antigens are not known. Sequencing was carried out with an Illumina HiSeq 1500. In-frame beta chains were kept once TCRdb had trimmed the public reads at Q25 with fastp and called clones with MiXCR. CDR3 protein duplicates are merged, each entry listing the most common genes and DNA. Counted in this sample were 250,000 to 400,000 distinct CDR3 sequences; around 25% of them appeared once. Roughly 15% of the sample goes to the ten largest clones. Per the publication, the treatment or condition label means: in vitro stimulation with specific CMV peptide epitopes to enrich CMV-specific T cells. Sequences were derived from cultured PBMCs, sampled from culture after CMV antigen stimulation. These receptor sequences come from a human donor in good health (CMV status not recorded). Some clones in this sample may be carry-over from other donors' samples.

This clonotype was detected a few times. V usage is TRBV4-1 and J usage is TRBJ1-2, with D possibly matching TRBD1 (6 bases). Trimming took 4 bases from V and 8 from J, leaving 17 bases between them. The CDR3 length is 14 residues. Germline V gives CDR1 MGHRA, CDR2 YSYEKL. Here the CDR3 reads CASSPRTGKYGYTF. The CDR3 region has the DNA TGCGCCAGCAGCCCCCGAACAGGGAAATACGGCTACACCTTC.

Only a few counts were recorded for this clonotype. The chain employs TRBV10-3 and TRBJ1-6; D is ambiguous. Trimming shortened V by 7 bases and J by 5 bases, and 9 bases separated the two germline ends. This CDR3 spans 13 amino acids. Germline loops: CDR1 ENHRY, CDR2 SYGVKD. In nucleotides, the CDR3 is TGTGCCATCAACGCGTTGCATAATTCACCCCTCCACTTT. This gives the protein CAINALHNSPLHF.

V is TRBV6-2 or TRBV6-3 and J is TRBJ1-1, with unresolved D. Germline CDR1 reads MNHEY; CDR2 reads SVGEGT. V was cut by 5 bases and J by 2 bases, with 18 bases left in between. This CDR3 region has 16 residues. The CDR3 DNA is TGTGCCAGCAGTCCCCGGGCCCTTCGTCGCAACACTGAAGCTTTCTTT. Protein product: CASSPRALRRNTEAFF.

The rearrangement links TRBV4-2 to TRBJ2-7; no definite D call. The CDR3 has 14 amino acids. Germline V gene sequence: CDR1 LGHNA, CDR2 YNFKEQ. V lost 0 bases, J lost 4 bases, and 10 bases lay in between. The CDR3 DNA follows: TGTGCCAGCAGCCAAGATACCAGGTGGTACGAGCAGTACTTC. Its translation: CASSQDTRWYEQYF.

DNA for the CDR3: TGTGCCAGCAGCGTGGGGGACAGGGGCCCTACTGAAGCTTTCTTT. This sequence encodes CASSVGDRGPTEAFF. The chain recombines TRBV9 with TRBJ1-1, with 10 bases identical to TRBD1. The CDR3 loop spans 15 amino acids. Germline trimming cut 2 bases from V and 5 bases from J; bases unmatched to any gene: 6. Per germline, CDR1 SGDLS and CDR2 YYNGEE. Combining the CDR3 with reference TRBV9 and TRBJ1-1 gives the whole variable domain DSGVTQTPKHLITATGQRVTLRCSPRSGDLSVYWYQQSLDQGLQFLIQYYNGEERAKGNILERFSAQQFPDLHSELNLSSLELGDSALYFCASSVGDRGPTEAFFGQGTRLTVV.

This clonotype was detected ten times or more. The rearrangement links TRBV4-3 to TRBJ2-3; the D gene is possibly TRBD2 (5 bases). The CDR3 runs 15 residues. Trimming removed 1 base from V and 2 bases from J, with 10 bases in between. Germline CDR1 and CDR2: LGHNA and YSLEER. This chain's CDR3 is CASSQVWENTDTQYF. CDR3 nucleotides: TGCGCCAGCAGCCAAGTCTGGGAGAACACAGATACGCAGTATTTT.

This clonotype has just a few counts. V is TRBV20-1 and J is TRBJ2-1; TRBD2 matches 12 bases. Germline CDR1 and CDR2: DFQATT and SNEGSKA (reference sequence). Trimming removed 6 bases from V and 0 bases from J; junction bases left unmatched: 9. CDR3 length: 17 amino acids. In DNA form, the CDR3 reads TGCAGTGCCGGACTAGCGGGAAAATTTAGCTCCTACAATGAGCAGTTCTTC. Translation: CSAGLAGKFSSYNEQFF.

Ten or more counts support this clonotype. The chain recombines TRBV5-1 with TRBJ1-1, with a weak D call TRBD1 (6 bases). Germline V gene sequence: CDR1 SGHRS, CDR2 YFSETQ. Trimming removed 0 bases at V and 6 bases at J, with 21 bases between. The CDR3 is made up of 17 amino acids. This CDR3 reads CASSLGAGAAQRPEAFF. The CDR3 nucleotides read TGCGCCAGCAGCTTGGGGGCAGGGGCCGCCCAACGCCCTGAAGCTTTCTTT.

CDR3 in amino acids: CASRGDRDYEQYV. DNA of the CDR3: TGTGCCAGCAGGGGAGACAGGGACTACGAGCAGTACGTC. The chain carries TRBV2 and TRBJ2-7, with 7 bases that match TRBD1. Trimming at V came to 6 bases and at J to 3 bases, leaving 5 bases not matched to a gene. The CDR3 is 13 residues long. Germline assignment: CDR1 SNHLY and CDR2 FYNNEI.

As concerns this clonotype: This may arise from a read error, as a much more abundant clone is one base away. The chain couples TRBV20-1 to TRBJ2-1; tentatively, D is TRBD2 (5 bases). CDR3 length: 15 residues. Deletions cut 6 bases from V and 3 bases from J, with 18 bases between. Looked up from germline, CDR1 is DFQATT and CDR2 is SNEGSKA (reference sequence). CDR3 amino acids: CSAQSPARGYNEQFF. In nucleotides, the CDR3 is TGCAGTGCGCAATCCCCAGCCCGGGGCTACAATGAGCAGTTCTTC.

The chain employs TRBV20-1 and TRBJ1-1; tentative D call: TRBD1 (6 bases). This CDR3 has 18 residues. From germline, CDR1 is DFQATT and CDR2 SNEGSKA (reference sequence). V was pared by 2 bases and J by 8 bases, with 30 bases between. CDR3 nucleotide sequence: TGCAGTGCTAGAAGCGGTAGCGGTTCCTCCGGGACATTACTGGAAGCTTTCTTT. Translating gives CSARSGSGSSGTLLEAFF.

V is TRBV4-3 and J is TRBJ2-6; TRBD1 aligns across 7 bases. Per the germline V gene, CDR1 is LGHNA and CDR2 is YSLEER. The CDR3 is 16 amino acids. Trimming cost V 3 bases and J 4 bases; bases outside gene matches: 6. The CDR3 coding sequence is TGCGCCAGCAGCCAGAACCCGGGACAGGGGGCCAACGTCCTGACTTTC. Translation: CASSQNPGQGANVLTF.

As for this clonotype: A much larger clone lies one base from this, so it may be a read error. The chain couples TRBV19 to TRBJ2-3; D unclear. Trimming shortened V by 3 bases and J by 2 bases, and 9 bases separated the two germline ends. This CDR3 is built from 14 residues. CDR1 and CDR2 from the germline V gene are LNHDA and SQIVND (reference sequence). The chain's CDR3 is CASSMIVTTDTQYF. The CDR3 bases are TGTGCCAGTAGTATGATCGTCACCACAGATACGCAGTATTTT.

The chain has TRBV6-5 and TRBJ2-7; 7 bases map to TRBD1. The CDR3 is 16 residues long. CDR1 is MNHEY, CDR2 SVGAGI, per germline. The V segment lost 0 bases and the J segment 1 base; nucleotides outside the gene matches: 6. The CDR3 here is CASSYSKGQPSYEQYF. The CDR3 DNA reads TGTGCCAGCAGTTACTCGAAGGGACAGCCTTCCTACGAGCAGTACTTC.

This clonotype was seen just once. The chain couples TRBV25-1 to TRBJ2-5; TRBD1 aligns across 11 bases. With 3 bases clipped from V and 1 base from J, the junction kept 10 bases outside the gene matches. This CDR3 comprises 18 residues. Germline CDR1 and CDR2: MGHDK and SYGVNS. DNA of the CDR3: TGTGCCAGCAGTGATCCCCGAGTCGGACAGGGGGCCCAAGAGACCCAGTACTTC. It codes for CASSDPRVGQGAQETQYF.